This entry features one TCR beta chain sequence. CDR1 is SGHRS, CDR2 YFSETQ, per germline. The CDR3 is 16 amino acids. TCR libraries were prepared from 3,000 to 4,500 ng total RNA each. A 6-nucleotide sample barcode was carried by the UMIs, which template switching added. From its re-call of the 5' RACE reads, TCRdb lists each CDR3 protein once, without DNA. The table lists around 380,000 distinct CDR3 sequences, with 2% to 3% in the top ten. The entry originates in a study of monozygotic twins with inflammatory bowel disease. J is TRBJ2-7 and V is TRBV5-1; TCRdb's D call of TRBD2 is untestable without DNA. Sequenced material: blood. The TCR was taken from a human donor with ulcerative colitis or Crohn's disease, or a healthy co-twin of an affected twin (not recorded which). CDR3 in amino acids: CASSLPTSGGFGEQYF.